This T cell receptor beta chain appears in the sequencing data of a study of OX40 agonist ivuxolimab in advanced cancers. Study information: An agonistic human IgG2 monoclonal antibody against OX40 (CD134) was given. Findings of the study overall: Normalized T-cell clonal expansion was also low in some nonresponders.

Notes on this clone: Its matching antigen is unknown.

The CDR3 is made up of 13 amino acids. The V end lost 6 bases, the J end lost 8 bases, and 16 bases lay between the germline ends. The germline CDR1 and CDR2 sequences are SEHNR and FQNEAQ (reference sequence). Generated by immunoSEQ multiplex PCR, the TCRdb table keeps only in-frame clones and is missing some. The table records about 68,000 clones, more than 75% of them present only once. The source is an adult with an advanced solid tumor such as melanoma, head and neck, liver or kidney cancer. This sample comprised CD4+ or CD8+ T cells sorted from blood, obtained in a trial of the OX40 agonist ivuxolimab. The chain recombines TRBV7-9 with TRBJ1-2; tentatively, D is TRBD1 (6 bases). In DNA, the CDR3 is TGTGCCAGCAGGTTCCCAGGGGCGGGAGGCTACACCTTC. Encoded protein: CASRFPGAGGYTF.